The following is a TCR beta chain sequence with its context. Antigen specificity is unknown. The treatment denotes: roughly 11-day PBMC culture with coronavirus spike peptide pools or control peptides (ViraFEST assay). Cultured CD4+ T cells had their DNA profiled by the Oncomine TCR Beta short-read assay. Genomic DNA was taken out of cultured CD4+ T cells by extraction. TCRdb analysed the PCR reads with MiXCR anew, one entry per CDR3 protein. The table records around 13,000 distinct CDR3 sequences, 60% to 75% of them present only once. This specimen comes from a study of vaccination and CD4 T cells after COVID-19. Study-wide context: The cells were exposed to overlapping spike peptides originating from SARS-CoV-2, HCoV-NL63, HCoV-OC43 and HCoV-229E for stimulation. Control wells got either CEFX epitopes, HIV-1 Nef peptides, or no peptide at all.

Study results and limitations: Convalescent patients had a median around 90% of reactive clones appearing only post-vaccination.

J lost 7 bases, V lost 7 bases, and 10 bases had no gene match. The CDR3 loop spans 14 amino acids. Germline CDR1 LNHDA, CDR2 SQIVND (reference sequence). This sequence joins TRBV19 and TRBJ2-1; TRBD1 aligns across 7 bases. The sequencing input was CD4+ T cells from blood, cultured in vitro. The receptor comes from a human donor who had recovered from COVID-19. The CDR3 DNA sequence: TGTGCCAGTACGAGGCCAGGGGGAGTAAATGAGCAGTTCTTC. It translates to CASTRPGGVNEQFF.